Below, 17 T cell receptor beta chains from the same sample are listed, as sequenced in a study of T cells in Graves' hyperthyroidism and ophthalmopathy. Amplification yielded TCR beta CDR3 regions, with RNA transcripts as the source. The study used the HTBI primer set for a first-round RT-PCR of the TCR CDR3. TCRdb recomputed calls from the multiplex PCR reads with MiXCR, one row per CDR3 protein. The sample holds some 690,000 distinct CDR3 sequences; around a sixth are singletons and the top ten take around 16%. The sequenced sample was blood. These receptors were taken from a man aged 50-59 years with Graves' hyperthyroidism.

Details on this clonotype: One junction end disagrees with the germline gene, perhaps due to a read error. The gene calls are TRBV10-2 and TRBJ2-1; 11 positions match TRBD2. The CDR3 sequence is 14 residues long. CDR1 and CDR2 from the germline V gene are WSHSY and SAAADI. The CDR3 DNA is TGCGCCAGCAGTGTTGGGACTAGCGGCGGGGAGCGGTTCTTC. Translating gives CASSVGTSGGERFF.

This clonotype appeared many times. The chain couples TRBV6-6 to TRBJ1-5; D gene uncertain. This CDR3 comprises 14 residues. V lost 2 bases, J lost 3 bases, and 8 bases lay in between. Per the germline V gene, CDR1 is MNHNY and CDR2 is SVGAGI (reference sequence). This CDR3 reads CASSYRNFNQPQHF. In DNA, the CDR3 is TGTGCCAGCAGTTACCGGAATTTCAATCAGCCCCAGCATTTT.

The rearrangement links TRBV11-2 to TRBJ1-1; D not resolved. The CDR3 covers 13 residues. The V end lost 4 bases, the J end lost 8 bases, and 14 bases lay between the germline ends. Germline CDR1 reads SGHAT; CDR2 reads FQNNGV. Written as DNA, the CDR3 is TGTGCCAGCAGCTATGGTCTGGGTGGAGAAGCTTTCTTT. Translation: CASSYGLGGEAFF.

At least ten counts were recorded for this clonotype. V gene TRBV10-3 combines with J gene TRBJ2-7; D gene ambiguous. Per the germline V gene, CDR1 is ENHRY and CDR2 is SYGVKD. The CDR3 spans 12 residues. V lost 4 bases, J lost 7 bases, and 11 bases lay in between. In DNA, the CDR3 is TGTGCCATCAGTGTGGTACCTCCGGAGCAGTACTTC. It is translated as CAISVVPPEQYF.

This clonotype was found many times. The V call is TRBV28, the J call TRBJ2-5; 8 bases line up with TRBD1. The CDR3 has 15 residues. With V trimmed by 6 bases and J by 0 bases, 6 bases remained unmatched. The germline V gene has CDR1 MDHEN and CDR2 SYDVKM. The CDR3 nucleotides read TGTGCCAGCAGCCCCGGACAGGGATACCAAGAGACCCAGTACTTC. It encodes CASSPGQGYQETQYF.

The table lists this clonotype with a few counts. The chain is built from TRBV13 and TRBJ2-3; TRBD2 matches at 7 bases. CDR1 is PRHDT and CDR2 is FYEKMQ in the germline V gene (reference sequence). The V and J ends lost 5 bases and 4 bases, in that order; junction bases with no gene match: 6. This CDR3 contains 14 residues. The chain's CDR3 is CASSQPTSSDTQYF. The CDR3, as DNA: TGTGCCAGCAGCCAACCGACTAGCTCAGATACGCAGTATTTT.

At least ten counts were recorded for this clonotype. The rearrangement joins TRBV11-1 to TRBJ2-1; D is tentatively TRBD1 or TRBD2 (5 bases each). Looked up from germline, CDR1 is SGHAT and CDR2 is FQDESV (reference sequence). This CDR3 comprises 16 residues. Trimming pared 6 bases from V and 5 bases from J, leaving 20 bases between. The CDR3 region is CASRYRGGRSNNEQFF. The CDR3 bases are TGTGCCAGCAGATACCGGGGCGGGCGAAGTAACAATGAGCAGTTCTTC.

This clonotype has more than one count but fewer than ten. The CDR3 is CASSLIASDQPQHF. In DNA form, the CDR3 reads TGTGCCAGCAGCTTAATAGCAAGTGATCAGCCCCAGCATTTT. V is TRBV7-2 and J is TRBJ1-5; D not resolved. The V gene's germline CDR1 is SGHTA and CDR2 FQGNSA. V lost 2 bases to trimming and J lost 5 bases, with 10 bases between them. The CDR3 has 14 residues.

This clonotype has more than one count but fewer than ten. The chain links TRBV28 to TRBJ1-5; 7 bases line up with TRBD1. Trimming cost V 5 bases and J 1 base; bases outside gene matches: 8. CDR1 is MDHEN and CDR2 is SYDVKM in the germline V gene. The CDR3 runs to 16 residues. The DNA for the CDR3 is TGTGCCAGCAGTGTACAGGGGCCGGGAAGCAATCAGCCCCAGCATTTT. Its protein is CASSVQGPGSNQPQHF.

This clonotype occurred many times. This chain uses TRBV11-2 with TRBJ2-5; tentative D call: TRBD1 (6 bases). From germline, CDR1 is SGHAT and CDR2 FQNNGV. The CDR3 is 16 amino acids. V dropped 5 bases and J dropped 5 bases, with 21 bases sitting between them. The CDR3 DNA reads TGTGCCAGCAGCCTGCTACAGGGAATGGCGGGTGAGACCCAGTACTTC. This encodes CASSLLQGMAGETQYF.

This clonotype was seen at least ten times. CDR3 DNA: TGTGCCAGCAGCGCCAGACAATTCTATTCACCCCTCCACTTT. Translating gives CASSARQFYSPLHF. V gene TRBV9 combines with J gene TRBJ1-6; D not resolved. The V end lost 3 bases, the J end lost 8 bases, and 12 bases lay between the germline ends. Germline CDR1 reads SGDLS; CDR2 reads YYNGEE. The CDR3 is made up of 14 amino acids.

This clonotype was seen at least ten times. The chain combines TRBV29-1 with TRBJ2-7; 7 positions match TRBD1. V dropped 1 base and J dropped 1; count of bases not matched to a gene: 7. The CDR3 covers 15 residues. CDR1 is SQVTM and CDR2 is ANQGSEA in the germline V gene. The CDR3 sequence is CSVEVRDRASYEQYF. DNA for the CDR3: TGCAGCGTTGAAGTTAGGGACAGAGCATCCTACGAGCAGTACTTC.

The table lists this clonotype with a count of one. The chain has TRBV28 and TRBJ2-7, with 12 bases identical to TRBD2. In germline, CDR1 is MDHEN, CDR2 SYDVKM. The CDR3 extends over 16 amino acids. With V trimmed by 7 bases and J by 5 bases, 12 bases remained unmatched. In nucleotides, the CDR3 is TGTGCCAGCAACGCTGGGCTAGCGGGAGGGGCCCACGAGCAGTACTTC. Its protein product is CASNAGLAGGAHEQYF.

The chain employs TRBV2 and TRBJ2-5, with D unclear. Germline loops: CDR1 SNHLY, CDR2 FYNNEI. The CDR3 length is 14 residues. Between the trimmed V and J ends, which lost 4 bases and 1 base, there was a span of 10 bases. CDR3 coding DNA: TGTGCCAGCAGTGTACTCCGCTCCCAAGAGACCCAGTACTTC. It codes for CASSVLRSQETQYF.

CDR3 in DNA: TGCGCCAGCAGCCCGATGGCAGGGTCCAACGAGCAGTACTTC. Encoded protein: CASSPMAGSNEQYF. The V gene is TRBV4-1, the J gene TRBJ2-7, with D possibly being TRBD1 (5 bases). This CDR3 spans 14 amino acids. V was trimmed by 4 bases and J by 5 bases, leaving 15 bases between them. The germline V gene has CDR1 MGHRA and CDR2 YSYEKL.

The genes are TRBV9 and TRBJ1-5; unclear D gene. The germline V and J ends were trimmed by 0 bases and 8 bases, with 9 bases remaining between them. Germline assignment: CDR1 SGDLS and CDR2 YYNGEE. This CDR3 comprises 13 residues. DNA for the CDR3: TGTGCCAGCAGCGTAGACCTCGGGAAGCCCCAGCATTTT. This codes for CASSVDLGKPQHF.

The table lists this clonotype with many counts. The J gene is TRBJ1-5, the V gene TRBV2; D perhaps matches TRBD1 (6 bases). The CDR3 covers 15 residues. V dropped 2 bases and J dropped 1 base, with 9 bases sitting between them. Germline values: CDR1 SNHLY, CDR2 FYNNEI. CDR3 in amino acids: CASSEQGFSNQPQHF. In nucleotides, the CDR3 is TGTGCCAGCAGTGAACAGGGGTTCAGCAATCAGCCCCAGCATTTT.